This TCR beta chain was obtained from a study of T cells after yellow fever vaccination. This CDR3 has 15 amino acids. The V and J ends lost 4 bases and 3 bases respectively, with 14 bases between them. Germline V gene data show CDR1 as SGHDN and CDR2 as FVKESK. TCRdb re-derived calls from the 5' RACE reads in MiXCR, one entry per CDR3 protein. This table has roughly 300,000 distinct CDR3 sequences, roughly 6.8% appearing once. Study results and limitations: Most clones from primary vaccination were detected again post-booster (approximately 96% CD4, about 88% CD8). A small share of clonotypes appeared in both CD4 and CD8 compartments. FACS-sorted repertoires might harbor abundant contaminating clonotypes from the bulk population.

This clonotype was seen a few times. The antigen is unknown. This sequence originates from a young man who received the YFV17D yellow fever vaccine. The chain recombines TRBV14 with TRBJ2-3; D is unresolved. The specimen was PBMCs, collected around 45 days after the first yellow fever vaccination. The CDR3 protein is CASSLPNMGTDTQYF. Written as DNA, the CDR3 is TGTGCCAGCAGCCTGCCAAACATGGGAACAGATACGCAGTATTTT.